A selection of T cell receptor beta chains follows, all from one sample in a study of blood T cell repertoires in COVID-19. The data were produced by immunoSEQ multiplex PCR, yet TCRdb's version contains in-frame clones alone and is incomplete. The sample lists 70,000 or so clones, around three quarters seen once, with roughly 35% in the top ten. Sequencing was performed on peripheral blood. These receptors came from a woman aged 70 to 79 with acute or convalescent COVID-19. Both conserved end residues are part of each CDR3. Each record gives: CDR3 DNA, CDR3 protein, J gene, V gene, D gene, clone size. D genes are given only for firm matches. Some rows have no size entry. The others give once, few or many, or a class for an expanded clone.

TGTGCCAGCAGTTGGGACAGACAAGGCTATGGCTACACCTTC | CASSWDRQGYGYTF | TRBJ1-2 | TRBV7-3 | TRBD1 | .
TGTGCCAGCACGGCAGGGGAGAGCAATCAGCCCCAGCATTTT | CASTAGESNQPQHF | TRBJ1-5 | TRBV28 | . | .
TGTGCCAGTAGACGGGACAGGGATGCCCCTGAAGCTTTCTTT | CASRRDRDAPEAFF | TRBJ1-1 | TRBV19 | TRBD1 | .
TGTGCCAGCAGCCCAGGACAAAAAGACAGGTATTTT | CASSPGQKDRYF | TRBJ2-3 | TRBV7-8 | . | few
TGTGCCAGCAGCTTAGGGGCGAGCAACAATGAGCAGTTCTTC | CASSLGASNNEQFF | TRBJ2-1 | TRBV7-2 | . | .
TGCGCCAGCAGCTTGGAGGAGGGTGAGGAAAAACTGTTTTTT | CASSLEEGEEKLFF | TRBJ1-4 | TRBV5-1 | . | once
TGTGCCAGCAGCCGCGACAGGGGAGGTTCACCCCTCCACTTT | CASSRDRGGSPLHF | TRBJ1-6 | TRBV7-2 | TRBD1 | .
TGTGCCATCAGTGAGGCTGGGACAGGGTATCAGCCCCAGCATTTT | CAISEAGTGYQPQHF | TRBJ1-5 | TRBV10-3 | TRBD1 | .
TGTGCCAGCAGGCAGGGACAGGGGTCCTACAATGAGCAGTTCTTC | CASRQGQGSYNEQFF | TRBJ2-1 | TRBV6-5 | TRBD1 | .
TGTGCCAGCAGCCCCCTAGGGGGAGCCGGTACCTACGAGCAGTACTTC | CASSPLGGAGTYEQYF | TRBJ2-7 | TRBV7-3 | . | .
TGTGCCAGTCGGACTAGCGGGAGCCATCGGGGCGAGCAGTACTTC | CASRTSGSHRGEQYF | TRBJ2-7 | TRBV19 | TRBD2 | many
TGTGCCAGCACCCCTCGGGGACAGAACACTGAAGCTTTCTTT | CASTPRGQNTEAFF | TRBJ1-1 | TRBV6-6 | . | once
TGCGCCAGCAGTAAGACAGGGGCCGAGCAGTACTTC | CASSKTGAEQYF | TRBJ2-7 | TRBV10-1 | TRBD1 | few
TGTGCCAGCAGCTTACGGTCTGGGGCCAACGTCCTGACTTTC | CASSLRSGANVLTF | TRBJ2-6 | TRBV5-6 | . | .
TGTGCCAGCAGCGTCGATGGGGCTCCGGCTAATGAGCAGTTCTTC | CASSVDGAPANEQFF | TRBJ2-1 | TRBV9 | . | few
TGTGCCAGCAGCCCCGCTAGTGAAAAACTGTTTTTT | CASSPASEKLFF | TRBJ1-4 | TRBV12-3/TRBV12-4 | . | .
TGTGCCAGCAGTTACTCGGAGCGGGAACTCACAGATACGCAGTATTTT | CASSYSERELTDTQYF | TRBJ2-3 | TRBV6-2/TRBV6-3 | TRBD2 | .
TGTGCCAGCAGCTTAGGGCTAGCGGGGGGGAAAAACATTCAGTACTTC | CASSLGLAGGKNIQYF | TRBJ2-4 | TRBV7-9 | TRBD2 | .
TGTGCCAGCAGCGCCGGACAGGGAAACTATGGCTACACCTTC | CASSAGQGNYGYTF | TRBJ1-2 | TRBV9 | TRBD1 | .
TGCGCCAGCAGCCTTTCCCCTGGACAGGGGGACTATGGCTACACCTTC | CASSLSPGQGDYGYTF | TRBJ1-2 | TRBV5-1 | TRBD1 | .
TGCGCCAGCAGGTCCACAGGGGCTGAATCTGCCGAAAAACTGTTTTTT | CASRSTGAESAEKLFF | TRBJ1-4 | TRBV5-1 | TRBD1 | .
TGCGCCAGCAGCTTCAACCTAGGGGATGAGCAGTTCTTC | CASSFNLGDEQFF | TRBJ2-1 | TRBV5-1 | . | .
TGCAGCGTGGCACGGACAGGGGGCCGTCTAACCTCCCTGAACACTGAAGCTTTCTTT | CSVARTGGRLTSLNTEAFF | TRBJ1-1 | TRBV29-1 | TRBD1 | .
TGCAGCGTTGAAGGCCGAACAGGGGAGAGGTCTAACTATGGCTACACCTTC | CSVEGRTGERSNYGYTF | TRBJ1-2 | TRBV29-1 | TRBD1 | .
TGTGCCAGCAGTGAACCATGGACAGGGAACGAGCAGTACTTC | CASSEPWTGNEQYF | TRBJ2-7 | TRBV6-1 | TRBD1 | .
TGTGCCAGCAGCACTGGCATAAACAGGGAAGCCCAGCATTTT | CASSTGINREAQHF | TRBJ1-5 | TRBV13 | . | .
TGTGCCAGCAGGAAGGGGAACGAGCAGTACTTC | CASRKGNEQYF | TRBJ2-7 | TRBV27 | . | .
TGTGCCGCCAGCAGTTCTACCGGCGGGACCCAGTACTTC | CAASSSTGGTQYF | TRBJ2-5 | TRBV7-9 | . | few